Detailed here is one T cell receptor beta chain. This specimen includes other DNA sequences encoding the same CDR3. Source study methods: It was from reference gene primer amplification that nucleated cell counts were estimated. Clones were sequenced by immunoSEQ multiplex PCR, and TCRdb holds only the in-frame ones, with some missing. V, J and clone size derive from that table, while D and trimming were established from the DNA sequence. The table includes some 250,000 clones, around four fifths detected once. This record comes from a study of blood T cell repertoires in COVID-19. Background on the study: The United States, Italy and Spain were the sources of the acute and convalescent COVID-19 samples. T cells, B-cell-depleted T cells, or PBMCs provided the cDNA or gDNA that served as material.

V shed 0 bases and J shed 3 bases, with 9 bases lying between them. Looked up from germline, CDR1 is MNHEY and CDR2 is SVGAGI. CDR3 length: 15 amino acids. The receptor comes from a woman aged 60-75 years with active or convalescent COVID-19. V usage is TRBV6-5 and J usage is TRBJ1-3; D is undetermined. Specimen: peripheral blood. The CDR3 sequence: CASSYSTGVGNTIYF. The CDR3 nucleotides read TGTGCCAGCAGTTACTCGACTGGTGTTGGAAACACCATATATTTT.